This entry lists 30 T cell receptor beta chains sequenced from one sample in a study of blood T cell repertoires in COVID-19. Sequencing used immunoSEQ multiplex PCR; TCRdb keeps in-frame clones, though not all of them. The data contain over 150,000 clones, 85% to 95% of them singletons. Sequencing used peripheral blood. The receptors come from a man aged 30-40 years with COVID-19, enrolled during active disease.

The chain couples TRBV2 to TRBJ1-3; the D is unclear. Per the germline V gene, CDR1 is SNHLY and CDR2 is FYNNEI. The CDR3 has 13 amino acids. Trimming stripped 4 bases from V and 4 bases from J, with 8 bases between. This chain's CDR3 is CASSADSGNTIYF. CDR3 sequence (DNA): TGTGCCAGCAGTGCAGATTCGGGAAACACCATATATTTT.

This chain links TRBV30 with TRBJ1-2; D not certain. In germline, CDR1 is GTSNPN, CDR2 SVGIG (reference sequence). With 1 base removed from V and 4 bases from J, the gap between germline ends came to 13 bases. The length of the CDR3 is 14 residues. The chain's CDR3 is CAWSGRGGSYGYTF. DNA of the CDR3: TGTGCCTGGAGTGGACGGGGAGGTTCCTATGGCTACACCTTC.

CDR3 sequence reads: CAWSVAPNTEAFF. CDR3 coding DNA: TGTGCCTGGAGTGTGGCCCCGAACACTGAAGCTTTCTTT. The rearrangement uses TRBV30 and TRBJ1-1; D not certain. V was shortened by 0 bases and J by 1 base, with 6 bases between the two germline ends. Germline lookup yields CDR1 GTSNPN and CDR2 SVGIG (reference sequence). The CDR3 is 13 residues long.

The CDR3 coding sequence is TGCGCCAGCAGCCAAGTTATTATAGCTCAGCCCCAGCATTTT. It specifies CASSQVIIAQPQHF. The V and J genes are TRBV4-1 and TRBJ1-5; D is undetermined. This CDR3 comprises 14 residues. Trimming removed 1 base from V and 6 bases from J, with 10 bases in between. Germline V lookup: CDR1 MGHRA, CDR2 YSYEKL.

The chain has TRBV10-1 and TRBJ2-6; D is unresolved. The length of the CDR3 is 13 residues. Trimming took 5 bases from V and 1 from J, leaving 3 bases between them. Per the germline V gene, CDR1 is WNHNN and CDR2 is SYGVQD (reference sequence). The DNA of the CDR3 is TGCGCCAGCAGTCCTTCTGGGGCCAACGTCCTGACTTTC. Its translation is CASSPSGANVLTF.

The gene calls are TRBV5-4 and TRBJ2-2, with TRBD1 identical over 9 bases. J gave up 7 bases and V 10 bases, and 8 bases lay outside the gene matches. This CDR3 is 13 amino acids long. The germline CDR1 and CDR2 sequences are SGHNT and YYREEE (reference sequence). The CDR3 coding sequence is TGTGCCCGAGCACAGGGGGCGGTCGGGGAGCTGTTTTTT. Residues: CARAQGAVGELFF.

This chain joins TRBV12-5 and TRBJ1-3; D is unclear. From germline, CDR1 is LGHNT and CDR2 FRNRAP. V gave up 1 base and J gave up 2 bases, with 18 bases separating them. This CDR3 region has 18 residues. For the CDR3, the DNA is TGTGCTAGTGGTTTGGCTATGTTACCGGGAACGACTGGAAACACCATATATTTT. Its translation is CASGLAMLPGTTGNTIYF. Based on the CDR3 plus reference TRBV12-5 and TRBJ1-3, the full variable domain is DARVTQTPRHKVTEMGQEVTMRCQPILGHNTVFWYRQTMMQGLELLAYFRNRAPLDDSGMPKDRFSAEMPDATLATLKIQPSEPRDSAVYFCASGLAMLPGTTGNTIYFGEGSWLTVV.

The chain uses TRBV19 and TRBJ2-1; TRBD1 aligns across 11 bases. After removal of 6 bases from V and 4 bases from J, the junction contained 5 bases not matched to a gene. The CDR3 extends over 15 amino acids. Germline assignment: CDR1 LNHDA and CDR2 SQIVND (reference sequence). The CDR3 sequence is CASRGGQGGYNEQFF. The CDR3 DNA is TGTGCCAGTAGAGGGGGACAGGGGGGTTACAATGAGCAGTTCTTC.

This chain joins TRBV11-2 and TRBJ1-6, with a weak D call TRBD1 (5 bases). Germline-derived CDR1 and CDR2 are SGHAT and FQNNGV. V was pared by 0 bases and J by 4 bases, with 7 bases between. The CDR3 spans 15 residues. The CDR3 protein is CASSLEPGYNSPLHF. The CDR3, as DNA: TGTGCCAGCAGCTTAGAGCCAGGGTATAATTCACCCCTCCACTTT.

The chain joins TRBV3-1 (or the pseudogene TRBV3-2) to TRBJ1-1, with 9 bases aligning to TRBD1. The CDR3 has 14 amino acids. The germline gives CDR1 LGHDT, CDR2 YNNKEL (reference sequence). With 4 bases clipped from V and 5 bases from J, the junction kept 5 bases outside the gene matches. The CDR3 bases are TGTGCCAGCAGCCCGGGACAGGGCGGGACTGAAGCTTTCTTT. Translating gives CASSPGQGGTEAFF.

The V and J genes are TRBV10-2 and TRBJ1-5, with TRBD1 identical over 7 bases. This CDR3 comprises 14 residues. J gave up 2 bases and V 8 bases, and 6 bases lay outside the gene matches. Germline loops: CDR1 WSHSY, CDR2 SAAADI. For the CDR3, the DNA is TGCGCCAGCTCTGGGACAGACCGCAATCAGCCCCAGCATTTT. Amino acid sequence: CASSGTDRNQPQHF.

The V and J genes are TRBV4-1 and TRBJ1-2; 7 nucleotides agree with TRBD1. With 6 bases clipped from V and 0 bases from J, the junction kept 7 bases outside the gene matches. The CDR3 is 15 amino acids. The germline CDR1 and CDR2 sequences are MGHRA and YSYEKL. CDR3 sequence (DNA): TGCGCCAGCAGGGATCCGGGACAGACTAACTATGGCTACACCTTC. Translated, it gives CASRDPGQTNYGYTF.

V gene TRBV6-1 combines with J gene TRBJ1-3, with D uncertain. Germline-derived CDR1 and CDR2 are MNHNS and SASEGT. The CDR3 is made up of 15 amino acids. Between the trimmed V and J ends, which lost 1 base and 0 bases, there was a span of 7 bases. The CDR3 nucleotides are TGTGCCAGCAGTGAAGAAAGCATCTCTGGAAACACCATATATTTT. The encoded protein is CASSEESISGNTIYF.

This clone occurred a few times. The J gene is TRBJ1-2, the V gene TRBV12-3 or TRBV12-4; D not resolved. Trimming stripped 5 bases from V and 5 bases from J, with 12 bases between. This CDR3 has 13 amino acids. CDR3 amino acids: CASSLRGPYGYTF. CDR3 bases: TGTGCCAGCAGTCTCCGCGGGCCTTATGGCTACACCTTC.

This clone was observed a single time. This chain uses TRBV3-1 (or the pseudogene TRBV3-2) with TRBJ2-4, with 11 nucleotides matching TRBD2. Germline CDR1 LGHDT, CDR2 YNNKEL (reference sequence). The V gene end was trimmed by 0 bases and the J gene end by 1 base; junction bases not matched to a gene: 5. The CDR3 is 18 residues long. For the CDR3, the DNA is TGTGCCAGCAGCCAAGATTTTGCTAGCGGGGGGGCCAAAAACATTCAGTACTTC. This translates into CASSQDFASGGAKNIQYF.

The rearrangement links TRBV28 to TRBJ1-2; TRBD1 matches at 8 bases. V lost 7 bases and J lost 8; bases outside the gene matches: 12. The CDR3 length is 14 residues. CDR1 and CDR2 (germline): MDHEN, SYDVKM. Here the CDR3 DNA reads TGTGCCAGCACCGCGGACAGGGTTTACCGGGGCTACACCTTC. This codes for CASTADRVYRGYTF.

This rearrangement joins TRBV29-1 to TRBJ1-2, with 8 bases identical to TRBD1. CDR3 size: 15 residues. The germline CDR1 and CDR2 sequences are SQVTM and ANQGSEA. The V gene end was trimmed by 1 base and the J gene end by 2 bases; junction bases not matched to a gene: 6. DNA of the CDR3: TGCAGCGTTGAAGCCTCGGACAGGGCGAACTATGGCTACACCTTC. Translated, it gives CSVEASDRANYGYTF.

The chain has TRBV7-3 and TRBJ2-5; 8 positions match TRBD2. This CDR3 is 15 amino acids long. V shed 2 bases and J 2 bases; nucleotides not matched to a gene: 4. The V gene's germline CDR1 is SGHTA and CDR2 FQGTGA. CDR3 region: CASSLYPSGQETQYF. CDR3 nucleotide sequence: TGTGCCAGCAGCTTATATCCTAGCGGGCAAGAGACCCAGTACTTC.

This sequence joins TRBV9 and TRBJ1-3; D possibly corresponds to TRBD1 (5 bases). Trimming removed 0 bases from V and 4 bases from J, with 11 bases in between. CDR1 and CDR2 (germline): SGDLS, YYNGEE. The CDR3 length is 15 residues. CDR3 DNA: TGTGCCAGCAGCGTAGCCCCAGGGTCCGGAAACACCATATATTTT. Its protein is CASSVAPGSGNTIYF.

This clone was seen once. The chain has TRBV3-1 (or the pseudogene TRBV3-2) and TRBJ1-2; D ambiguous. V was pared by 0 bases and J by 8 bases, with 7 bases between. The CDR3 is 12 residues long. The germline V gene has CDR1 LGHDT and CDR2 YNNKEL (reference sequence). The CDR3 loop is CASSQERWGYTF. Written as DNA, the CDR3 is TGTGCCAGCAGCCAAGAGCGGTGGGGCTACACCTTC.

V gene TRBV2 combines with J gene TRBJ1-5, with D hard to call. The CDR3 has 14 residues. Germline CDR1 and CDR2: SNHLY and FYNNEI. Trimming cost V 3 bases and J 2 bases, with 8 bases left between them. CDR3 loop: CASSDILRNQPQHF. CDR3 coding DNA: TGTGCCAGCAGTGATATCCTTCGCAATCAGCCCCAGCATTTT.

J is TRBJ2-7 and V is TRBV10-3; 8 bases fit TRBD1. This CDR3 has 14 residues. The germline V gene encodes CDR1 ENHRY and CDR2 SYGVKD. The V gene end was trimmed by 2 bases and the J gene end by 2 bases; junction bases not matched to a gene: 2. CDR3 nucleotides: TGTGCCATCAGTGAGGGGACAGGAACCTACGAGCAGTACTTC. It encodes CAISEGTGTYEQYF.

The chain combines TRBV7-9 with TRBJ1-2; D ambiguous. CDR3 length: 13 residues. V lost 5 bases and J lost 2, with 9 bases in between. Germline CDR1 is SEHNR and CDR2 is FQNEAQ (reference sequence). CDR3: CASSPNTNYGYTF. The CDR3 nucleotides are TGTGCCAGCAGCCCAAACACGAACTATGGCTACACCTTC.

This clone has a handful of counts. The chain uses TRBV2 and TRBJ2-2, with 9 bases aligning to TRBD1. V shed 7 bases, J shed 4 bases, and the junction held 4 bases outside the gene matches. Per germline, CDR1 SNHLY and CDR2 FYNNEI. CDR3 length: 14 residues. CDR3: CASTDRGSTGELFF. CDR3 bases: TGTGCCAGCACCGACAGGGGGTCCACCGGGGAGCTGTTTTTT.

The chain has TRBV4-1 and TRBJ1-5, with TRBD1 identical over 9 bases. The CDR3 is made up of 15 amino acids. The V segment lost 1 base and the J segment 6 bases; nucleotides outside the gene matches: 4. Germline V CDR1 and CDR2: MGHRA, YSYEKL. This CDR3 is CASSQGRTGVQPQHF. The CDR3 DNA reads TGCGCCAGCAGCCAAGGGAGGACAGGGGTTCAGCCCCAGCATTTT.

This clone was seen a single time. DNA of the CDR3: TGTGCCAGCACCAGCGGGGGGAATACCTACGAGCAGTACTTC. It codes for CASTSGGNTYEQYF. V and J are TRBV28 and TRBJ2-7; 9 bases fit TRBD2. Germline CDR1 reads MDHEN; CDR2 reads SYDVKM. The CDR3 consists of 14 residues. The V and J ends lost 7 bases and 2 bases, in that order; junction bases with no gene match: 6.

This clone was seen a single time. This chain connects TRBV10-3 to TRBJ2-1; possibly TRBD1 for D (6 bases). The CDR3 is made up of 12 amino acids. Trimming shortened V by 4 bases and J by 10 bases, and 11 bases separated the two germline ends. The germline V gene has CDR1 ENHRY and CDR2 SYGVKD. Here the CDR3 reads CAISGTTGEQFF. In DNA form, the CDR3 reads TGTGCCATCAGTGGAACGACAGGAGAGCAGTTCTTC.

This rearrangement joins TRBV11-2 to TRBJ1-5; D gene uncertain. Germline loops: CDR1 SGHAT, CDR2 FQNNGV. Trimming stripped 1 base from V and 2 bases from J, with 12 bases between. This CDR3 region has 16 residues. The CDR3 region has the DNA TGTGCCAGCAGCTTAGTGGGCAGAAGCCGCAATCAGCCCCAGCATTTT. It translates to CASSLVGRSRNQPQHF.

The rearrangement joins TRBV5-6 to TRBJ1-5; TRBD1 matches 7 bases. The germline gives CDR1 SGHDT, CDR2 YYEEEE. The CDR3 is made up of 13 amino acids. With 4 bases clipped from V and 6 bases from J, the junction kept 4 bases outside the gene matches. CDR3 residues: CASSRDRAQPQHF. CDR3 nucleotide sequence: TGTGCCAGCAGCCGTGACAGGGCTCAGCCCCAGCATTTT.

The chain is built from TRBV28 and TRBJ1-1, with D possibly matching TRBD1 (5 bases). There are 14 residues in the CDR3. CDR1 is MDHEN and CDR2 is SYDVKM in the germline V gene. Trimming cost V 4 bases and J 3 bases, with 12 bases left between them. CDR3 loop: CASSSPGRYTEAFF. DNA of the CDR3: TGTGCCAGCAGTTCCCCAGGGAGGTACACTGAAGCTTTCTTT.